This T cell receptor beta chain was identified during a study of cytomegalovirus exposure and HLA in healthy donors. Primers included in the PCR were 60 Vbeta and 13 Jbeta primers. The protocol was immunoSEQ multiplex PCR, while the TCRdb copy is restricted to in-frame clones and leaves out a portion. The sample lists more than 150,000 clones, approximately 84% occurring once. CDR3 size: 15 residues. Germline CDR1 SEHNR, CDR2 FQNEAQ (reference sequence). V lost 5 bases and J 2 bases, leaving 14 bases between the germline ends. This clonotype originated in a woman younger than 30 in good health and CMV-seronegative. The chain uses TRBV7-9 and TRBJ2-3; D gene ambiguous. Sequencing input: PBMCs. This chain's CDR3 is CASSHKVASTDTQYF. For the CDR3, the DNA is TGTGCCAGCAGCCACAAAGTGGCTTCCACAGATACGCAGTATTTT.